This note documents a single TCR beta chain sequence. Antigen unknown. TCRdb re-called the reads with MiXCR, one entry per CDR3 protein. The sample has 35,000 to 55,000 distinct CDR3 sequences, roughly 20% seen once. This specimen belongs to a study of T cell repertoires in cytomegalovirus infection. Background on the study: Public TCR beta signatures marked donors with CMV infection and the matching HLA.

Points from the study as a whole: HLA-C-restricted CMV-specific TCR beta clonotypes prevailed in the ex vivo response.

The CDR3 spans 16 residues. Deletions cut 3 bases from V and 1 base from J, with 15 bases between. Germline V gene data show CDR1 as KGHSH and CDR2 as LQKENI. The chain links TRBV18 to TRBJ1-1; D ambiguous. This sequence was found in a human donor in good health (CMV status not recorded). Some clones in this sample may be carry-over from other donors' samples. The sample was PBMCs, sequenced either directly or after in vitro stimulation (not recorded which). The CDR3 nucleotides are TGTGCCAGCTCACCTCTCTCAGCTTACAGGAACACTGAAGCTTTCTTT. It yields the protein CASSPLSAYRNTEAFF.